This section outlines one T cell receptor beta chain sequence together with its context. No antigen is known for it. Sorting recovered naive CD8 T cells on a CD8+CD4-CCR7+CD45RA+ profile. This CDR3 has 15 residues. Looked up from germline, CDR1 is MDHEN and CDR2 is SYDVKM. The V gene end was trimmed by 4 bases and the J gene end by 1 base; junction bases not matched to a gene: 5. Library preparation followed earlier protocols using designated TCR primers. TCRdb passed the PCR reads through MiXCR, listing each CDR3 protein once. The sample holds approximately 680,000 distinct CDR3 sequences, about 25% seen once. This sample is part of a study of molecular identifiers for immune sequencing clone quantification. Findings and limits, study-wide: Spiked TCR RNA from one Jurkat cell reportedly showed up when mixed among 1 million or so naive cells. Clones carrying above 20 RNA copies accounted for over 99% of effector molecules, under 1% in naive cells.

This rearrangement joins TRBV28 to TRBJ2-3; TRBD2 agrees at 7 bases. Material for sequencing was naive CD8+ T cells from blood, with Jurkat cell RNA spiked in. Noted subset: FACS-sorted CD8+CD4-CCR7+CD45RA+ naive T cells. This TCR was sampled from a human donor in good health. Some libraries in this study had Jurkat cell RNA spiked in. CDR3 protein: CASSSRLARTDTQYF. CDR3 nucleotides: TGTGCCAGCAGTTCCAGACTAGCTCGCACAGATACGCAGTATTTT.